This TCR beta chain stems from a study of molecular identifiers for immune sequencing clone quantification. Looking at the study overall: Five portions were made in replicates from RNA of around 20,000 or 100,000 naive CD8 cells, and four underwent sequencing. General observations from the study: Clones above 20 RNA copies contained over 98% of effector molecules but under 1% of naive ones.

Bulk TCR libraries were made with methods that had been previously described and with listed TCR primers. From the PCR reads, TCRdb called clonotypes with MiXCR, one entry per CDR3 protein. The sample yields over 300,000 distinct CDR3 sequences, roughly 24% seen once. Sorting selected naive CD8 T cells with a CD8+CD4-CCR7+CD45RA+ phenotype. Trimming shortened V by 1 base and J by 1 base, and 10 bases separated the two germline ends. CDR1 and CDR2 from the germline V gene are LGHNA and YSLEER. The CDR3 has 15 residues. Of note for this clonotype: Its target is unknown.

The chain uses TRBV4-3 and TRBJ1-1; D remains unclear. The clonotype comes from a human donor in good health. Some libraries in this study had Jurkat cell RNA spiked in. Sequencing input: naive CD8+ T cells from blood, with Jurkat cell RNA spiked in. The sample's subset: FACS-sorted CD8+CD4-CCR7+CD45RA+ naive T cells. The DNA for the CDR3 is TGCGCCAGCAGCCAAGTCGGCACAAAGAACACTGAAGCTTTCTTT. Translated: CASSQVGTKNTEAFF.